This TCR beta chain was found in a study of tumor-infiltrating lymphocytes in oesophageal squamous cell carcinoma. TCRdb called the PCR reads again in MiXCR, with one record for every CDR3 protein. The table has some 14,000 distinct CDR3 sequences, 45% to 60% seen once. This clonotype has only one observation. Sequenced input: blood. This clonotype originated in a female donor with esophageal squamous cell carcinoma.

This chain's CDR3 is CASSTPGSSGRKTDTQYF. In DNA, the CDR3 is TGTGCCAGCAGCACCCCAGGGTCTAGCGGGAGGAAGACAGATACGCAGTATTTT. The chain couples TRBV11-2 to TRBJ2-3, with 11 positions matching TRBD2. The trim removed 5 bases at V and 3 bases at J, leaving 13 bases unmatched. CDR1 is SGHAT and CDR2 is FQNNGV in the germline V gene. The CDR3 runs to 18 residues.